The 10 T cell receptor beta chains below all came from one sample that was sequenced in a study of identical twins. TCRdb reprocessed the 5' RACE reads via MiXCR and lists one record per CDR3 protein. Here the sample spans nearly 250,000 distinct CDR3 sequences, around 7% being singletons. This sample also belongs to another study, concerning yellow fever vaccine responses in identical twins.

Sequencing was carried out using memory (CD45RO+) T cells sorted from blood. The receptors originated from a woman aged 18-29 years in good health.

This clonotype was seen more than once but under ten times. This chain uses TRBV7-6 with TRBJ2-4, with D perhaps matching TRBD2 (7 bases). The V gene's germline CDR1 is SGHVS and CDR2 FNYEAQ. This CDR3 spans 13 amino acids. V lost 6 bases and J lost 11, with 17 bases in between. CDR3 loop: CASRLNPGGVQYF. CDR3 coding DNA: TGTGCCAGCAGACTCAACCCGGGGGGCGTTCAGTACTTC.

The V call is TRBV6-4, the J call TRBJ2-4; TRBD1 agrees at 7 bases. CDR1 MRHNA and CDR2 SNTAGT come from the germline V gene. The CDR3 contains 19 residues. V shed 6 bases and J 0 bases; nucleotides not matched to a gene: 17. The CDR3: CASRTTGTDPPLAKNIQYF. The CDR3 region has the DNA TGTGCCAGCAGGACCACCGGGACAGACCCTCCACTAGCCAAAAACATTCAGTACTTC.

In its sample, this clonotype was seen many times. The rearrangement links TRBV25-1 to TRBJ1-4, with D possibly being TRBD1 (5 bases). The ends were cut back, 2 bases at V and 4 bases at J, with 17 bases in the middle. There are 17 residues in the CDR3. Per germline, CDR1 MGHDK and CDR2 SYGVNS. The CDR3 region has the DNA TGTGCCAGCAGTGAAGGGTTCGGGCAGAGGGGTAATGAAAAACTGTTTTTT. It encodes CASSEGFGQRGNEKLFF.

This clonotype has only a few counts. The chain has TRBV12-3 or TRBV12-4 and TRBJ2-3; 8 bases align to TRBD2. The CDR3 sequence is 16 residues long. V lost 6 bases, J lost 5 bases, and 13 bases stayed unmatched. The CDR3 region has the DNA TGTGCCAGCAGGGCCCGATTAGCGGGATACTTAGATACGCAGTATTTT. Its translation: CASRARLAGYLDTQYF.

The V and J genes are TRBV6-1 and TRBJ2-3, with 9 nucleotides matching TRBD1. This CDR3 is built from 15 residues. Germline CDR1 MNHNS, CDR2 SASEGT. V was pared by 7 bases and J by 1 base, with 6 bases of the junction left unmatched. CDR3 sequence: CASTLTGGGTDTQYF. The CDR3 DNA sequence: TGTGCCAGCACCCTAACAGGGGGCGGCACAGATACGCAGTATTTT.

The V gene is TRBV12-3 or TRBV12-4, the J gene TRBJ1-4, with TRBD1 matching over 8 bases. Trimming cost V 4 bases and J 6 bases; bases outside gene matches: 4. The CDR3 totals 14 residues. The CDR3 bases are TGTGCCAGCAGTTACAGGGGGTTAGATGAAAAACTGTTTTTT. Translating gives CASSYRGLDEKLFF.

This clonotype has more than one count but fewer than ten. V and J are TRBV6-5 and TRBJ1-1; D is undetermined. This CDR3 is 14 amino acids long. Trimming cost V 2 bases and J 5 bases, with 12 bases left between them. Looked up from germline, CDR1 is MNHEY and CDR2 is SVGAGI. Written as DNA, the CDR3 is TGTGCCAGCAGTTACGAGGGAAGGAGAACTGAAGCTTTCTTT. Its translation is CASSYEGRRTEAFF.

The chain links TRBV20-1 to TRBJ2-7; 7 bases line up with TRBD1. Germline values: CDR1 DFQATT, CDR2 SNEGSKA (reference sequence). The junction had 5 bases not matched to a gene; V was cut back by 4 bases and J by 2 bases. CDR3 length: 13 residues. The CDR3 DNA follows: TGCAGTGCTAACGGACAGGAACCCTACGAGCAGTACTTC. It specifies CSANGQEPYEQYF.

Concerning this clonotype: A much larger clonotype is one base distant, so this may be a read error. The chain links TRBV5-1 to TRBJ2-6, with 9 bases that match TRBD1. After removal of 3 bases from V and 2 bases from J, the junction contained 18 bases not matched to a gene. The CDR3 spans 21 residues. Germline CDR1 is SGHRS and CDR2 is YFSETQ. The CDR3 spells CASSSQPTGTGILTGANVLTF. CDR3 bases: TGCGCCAGCAGCTCGCAACCGACCGGGACAGGGATCCTCACTGGGGCCAACGTCCTGACTTTC. Full variable domain (remainder filled in from reference TRBV5-1 and TRBJ2-6): KAGVTQTPRYLIKTRGQQVTLSCSPISGHRSVSWYQQTPGQGLQFLFEYFSETQRNKGNFPGRFSGRQFSNSRSEMNVSTLELGDSALYLCASSSQPTGTGILTGANVLTFGAGSRLTVL.

The genes are TRBV6-4 and TRBJ1-6; tentatively, D is TRBD1 (5 bases). In germline, CDR1 is MRHNA, CDR2 SNTAGT. With 0 bases removed from V and 7 bases from J, the gap between germline ends came to 10 bases. The CDR3 sequence is 15 residues long. CDR3 bases: TGTGCCAGCAGTGACTCGGGGGAAGGAAATTCACCCCTCCACTTT. Protein sequence: CASSDSGEGNSPLHF.